A single sample gave rise to the 9 T cell receptor beta chains below, sequenced in a study of T cell responses to AZD1222 COVID-19 vaccine. TCRdb's table, derived via immunoSEQ multiplex PCR, lists solely in-frame clones and lacks some. Among tens of thousands of clones listed, 90% were seen once. The specimen was peripheral blood, collected on day 0 of AZD1222 vaccination. The receptors were sampled from an adult in good health.

The chain joins TRBV18 to TRBJ1-2; TRBD1 agrees at 7 bases. Per the germline V gene, CDR1 is KGHSH and CDR2 is LQKENI. V dropped 5 bases and J dropped 4; count of bases not matched to a gene: 4. The CDR3 runs to 13 residues. CDR3 loop: CASSEDRSYGYTF. The CDR3 DNA follows: TGTGCCAGCTCAGAGGACAGGTCCTATGGCTACACCTTC.

This clone was seen more than once but under ten times. The genes are TRBV29-1 and TRBJ1-4; D gene unclear. This CDR3 has 10 amino acids. With 3 bases removed from V and 10 bases from J, the gap between germline ends came to 6 bases. Per the germline V gene, CDR1 is SQVTM and CDR2 is ANQGSEA. The CDR3: CSVESTKLFF. The CDR3 DNA reads as TGCAGCGTTGAGAGCACAAAACTGTTTTTT.

The chain carries TRBV6-2 or TRBV6-3 and TRBJ1-2; 8 bases line up with TRBD1. Germline V gene lookup returns CDR1 MNHEY and CDR2 SVGEGT. The CDR3 extends over 15 amino acids. After removal of 6 bases from V and 6 bases from J, the junction contained 12 bases not matched to a gene. The DNA of the CDR3 is TGTGCCAGCAGCTCCCCGGGACAGGCAGGCCATGGCTACACCTTC. It is translated as CASSSPGQAGHGYTF.

The chain uses TRBV6-2 or TRBV6-3 and TRBJ2-5, with a possible D match to TRBD1 (6 bases). The CDR3 has 16 residues. The germline V and J ends were trimmed by 2 bases and 5 bases, with 18 bases remaining between them. CDR1 is MNHEY and CDR2 is SVGEGT in the germline V gene. The CDR3 here is CASSYRQEERRETQYF. DNA of the CDR3: TGTGCCAGCAGTTACCGACAGGAAGAACGGAGGGAGACCCAGTACTTC.

The chain employs TRBV6-5 and TRBJ2-1; 13 bases map to TRBD2. This CDR3 spans 15 amino acids. V lost 6 bases and J lost 7; bases outside the gene matches: 6. CDR1 and CDR2 from the germline V gene are MNHEY and SVGAGI. The CDR3 sequence: CASSQTSGGRNEQFF. DNA of the CDR3: TGTGCCAGCAGCCAGACTAGCGGGGGGAGAAATGAGCAGTTCTTC.

The chain links TRBV2 to TRBJ2-3; possible D gene TRBD1, 6 bases. Trimming left V 7 bases short and J 2 bases short, with 19 bases between. The germline V gene has CDR1 SNHLY and CDR2 FYNNEI. This CDR3 has 16 amino acids. CDR3 protein: CASTPQGDQVTDTQYF. CDR3 DNA sequence: TGTGCCAGCACCCCACAGGGCGATCAGGTCACAGATACGCAGTATTTT.

A word on this clone: Germline is not matched at one junction end, which may reflect a read error. The J gene is TRBJ2-3, the V gene TRBV2; 11 nucleotides match TRBD2. This CDR3 comprises 14 residues. Per germline, CDR1 SNHLY and CDR2 FYNNEI. The CDR3 loop is CASSETLTSGEPRF. CDR3 DNA: TGTGCCAGCAGTGAAACCCTGACTAGCGGGGAACCCCGCTTT.

This clone occurred a few times. The chain has TRBV10-3 and TRBJ2-5; D possibly corresponds to TRBD1 (5 bases). Germline assignment: CDR1 ENHRY and CDR2 SYGVKD. V lost 0 bases and J 2 bases, leaving 10 bases between the germline ends. The CDR3 runs to 15 residues. This CDR3 reads CAISESLQGQETQYF. CDR3 bases: TGTGCCATCAGTGAGTCTCTCCAGGGACAAGAGACCCAGTACTTC.

V gene TRBV7-6 combines with J gene TRBJ2-1, with a possible D match to TRBD1 (6 bases). Deletions cut 0 bases from V and 0 bases from J, with 9 bases between. The CDR3 sequence is 16 residues long. Germline V lookup: CDR1 SGHVS, CDR2 FNYEAQ. This chain's CDR3 is CASSLAQGSSYNEQFF. For the CDR3, the DNA is TGTGCCAGCAGCTTAGCGCAGGGGAGCTCCTACAATGAGCAGTTCTTC.